The T cell receptor beta chain described here comes from a study of blood T cell repertoires in COVID-19. On the study more broadly: The United States, Italy and Spain supplied acute and convalescent COVID-19 samples. Nucleic acid was either cDNA or gDNA, and it came from T cells, B-cell-depleted T cells, or PBMCs.

Authors' processing steps: Researchers report that nucleated cell counts were estimated from reference gene primer amplification. TCRdb keeps only in-frame clones here, not all; method: immunoSEQ multiplex PCR. V and J calls and clone size are given by that table; D and trimming were obtained from the DNA. The table records some 120,000 clones, about 85% of them present only once. Trimming at V came to 2 bases and at J to 6 bases, leaving 4 bases not matched to a gene. Germline V CDR1 and CDR2: MDHEN, SYDVKM. The length of the CDR3 is 14 residues. The chain has TRBV28 and TRBJ2-7; 10 bases agree with TRBD1. The receptor's source is a man at least 80 years old with active or convalescent COVID-19. Sequencing used peripheral blood. DNA of the CDR3: TGTGCCAGCAGTTTAGGGACAGGGGTACGCGAGCAGTACTTC. Translating it yields CASSLGTGVREQYF.